This T cell receptor beta chain was found in a study of identical twins. About this clonotype itself: Its antigen is unidentified.

Study-wide results and caveats: Cord blood beta clonotypes that were abundant carried fewer insertions, and memory repertoires showed no such trend. Among beta out-of-frame sequences, excess sharing between twins appeared weaker.

Template switching created a universal primer site, and the cDNA included unique molecular identifiers. TCRdb re-called the 5' RACE reads with MiXCR, one entry per CDR3 protein. The table includes roughly 200,000 distinct CDR3 sequences, around 6.9% detected once. V shed 5 bases, J shed 3 bases, and the junction held 14 bases outside the gene matches. This CDR3 region has 17 residues. CDR1 and CDR2 from the germline V gene are MNHEY and SMNVEV (reference sequence). These same data were also listed under a study on yellow fever vaccine responses in identical twins.

Specimen: memory (CD45RO+) T cells sorted from blood. This chain uses TRBV27 with TRBJ1-2; 8 bases agree with TRBD1. This TCR derives from a woman under 30 in good health. The CDR3 is CASSVNTADRGYYGYTF. CDR3 bases: TGTGCCAGCAGTGTTAACACCGCCGACAGGGGATACTATGGCTACACCTTC.